The next 32 T cell receptor beta chains were all read from a single sample in a study of T cells in Graves' hyperthyroidism and ophthalmopathy. The investigators amplified TCR beta CDR3 regions from RNA transcripts. HTBI primers were the set used in a first-round RT-PCR of the TCR CDR3. In TCRdb, the multiplex PCR reads were re-called with MiXCR into one record per CDR3 protein. The table has about 640,000 distinct CDR3 sequences, 13% to 15% seen once. The sequenced sample consisted of blood. The receptors were sampled from a woman aged 45-65 years with Graves' ophthalmopathy.

This clonotype was seen ten or more times. The chain combines TRBV3-1 with TRBJ2-1, with 7 bases that match TRBD2. This CDR3 is 15 amino acids long. The germline CDR1 and CDR2 sequences are LGHDT and YNNKEL (reference sequence). V lost 4 bases to trimming and J lost 4 bases; unmatched junction nucleotides: 7. The CDR3 loop reads CASSPQLASYNEQFF. The CDR3 nucleotides are TGTGCCAGCAGCCCGCAACTAGCGTCGTACAATGAGCAGTTCTTC.

This clonotype was seen a few times. The germline gene is not matched at one end of the junction; a read error may be the cause. The chain couples TRBV20-1 to TRBJ2-7; possible D gene TRBD2, 5 bases. The CDR3 sequence is 13 residues long. Germline lookup yields CDR1 DFQATT and CDR2 SNEGSKA (reference sequence). The CDR3 DNA is TGCAGTACTAGAGTACTGGACTTCTACGAGCAGTACTTC. This translates into CSTRVLDFYEQYF.

J is TRBJ1-2 and V is TRBV7-2; D is unresolved. The V and J ends lost 6 bases and 3 bases respectively, with 5 bases between them. The CDR3 runs to 11 residues. In germline, CDR1 is SGHTA, CDR2 FQGNSA. CDR3 bases: TGTGCCAGCAGAACATACTATGGCTACACCTTC. Its translation: CASRTYYGYTF. Looking up the rest from reference TRBV7-2 and TRBJ1-2 gives the full variable domain: GAGVSQSPSNKVTEKGKDVELRCDPISGHTALYWYRQSLGQGLEFLIYFQGNSAPDKSGLPSDRFSAERTGGSVSTLTIQRTQQEDSAVYLCASRTYYGYTFGSGTRLTVV.

In its sample, this clonotype was seen many times. The V and J genes are TRBV20-1 and TRBJ2-2; TRBD1 might be the D (5 bases). The CDR3 runs 14 residues. Between the trimmed V and J ends, which lost 5 bases and 0 bases, there was a span of 10 bases. Germline V lookup: CDR1 DFQATT, CDR2 SNEGSKA (reference sequence). CDR3 protein: CSALQGTNTGELFF. The CDR3 bases are TGCAGTGCTCTTCAGGGTACGAACACCGGGGAGCTGTTTTTT.

This clonotype was observed at least ten times. V gene TRBV9 combines with J gene TRBJ2-7, with D unresolved. The V gene's germline CDR1 is SGDLS and CDR2 YYNGEE. V shed 4 bases and J shed 3 bases, with 11 bases lying between them. This CDR3 is built from 13 residues. This CDR3 reads CASSPAGLYEQYF. The CDR3 DNA is TGTGCCAGCAGCCCCGCAGGTCTCTACGAGCAGTACTTC. Looking up the rest from reference TRBV9 and TRBJ2-7 gives the full variable domain: DSGVTQTPKHLITATGQRVTLRCSPRSGDLSVYWYQQSLDQGLQFLIQYYNGEERAKGNILERFSAQQFPDLHSELNLSSLELGDSALYFCASSPAGLYEQYFGPGTRLTVT.

This rearrangement joins TRBV5-1 to TRBJ2-1, with TRBD2 identical over 7 bases. Per germline, CDR1 SGHRS and CDR2 YFSETQ. The CDR3 totals 16 residues. Unmatched junction bases numbered 11, after V lost 0 bases and J lost 8 bases. The CDR3 is CASSLAVTSLGDEQFF. The CDR3 DNA follows: TGCGCCAGCAGCTTGGCCGTGACTAGCCTTGGCGATGAGCAGTTCTTC.

This clonotype was picked up many times. The chain couples TRBV7-2 to TRBJ2-3; no clear D. From germline, CDR1 is SGHTA and CDR2 FQGNSA. The CDR3 extends over 14 amino acids. V was clipped by 4 bases and J by 1 base, with 9 bases between them. DNA of the CDR3: TGTGCCAGCAGCTCCCCCGTAGGCACAGATACGCAGTATTTT. Encoded protein: CASSSPVGTDTQYF.

In this sample, this clonotype turned up a few times. The chain has TRBV11-1 and TRBJ1-2, with TRBD1 matching over 7 bases. CDR3 length: 15 residues. Germline CDR1 and CDR2: SGHAT and FQDESV (reference sequence). Germline trimming cut 5 bases from V and 4 bases from J; bases unmatched to any gene: 10. As DNA, the CDR3 is TGTGCCAGCAGCCAGTATGGACAGGAAATCTATGGCTACACCTTC. This sequence encodes CASSQYGQEIYGYTF.

This clonotype was observed many times. This chain connects TRBV20-1 to TRBJ2-1, with 11 bases identical to TRBD2. V trimming: 5 bases; J trimming: 7 bases; junction bases outside the gene matches: 7. CDR1 and CDR2 from the germline V gene are DFQATT and SNEGSKA (reference sequence). The length of the CDR3 is 14 residues. DNA for the CDR3: TGCAGTGCTTGCATAGCGGGAGGGCCTAATGAGCAGTTCTTC. Protein sequence: CSACIAGGPNEQFF.

The chain couples TRBV27 to TRBJ2-7, with 7 bases that match TRBD1. Germline V gene data show CDR1 as MNHEY and CDR2 as SMNVEV (reference sequence). J was trimmed by 2 bases and V by 5 bases; bases with no gene match: 3. This CDR3 is built from 13 residues. The CDR3 DNA reads TGTGCCAGCAGTGTGGGACAGCCCTACGAGCAGTACTTC. Protein product: CASSVGQPYEQYF.

This sequence joins TRBV15 and TRBJ2-1; maybe TRBD2 (5 bases). This CDR3 region has 15 residues. The V end was cut by 0 bases, the J end by 0 bases, with 6 bases between. Looked up from germline, CDR1 is LNHNV and CDR2 is YYDKDF (reference sequence). This CDR3 reads CATSREGSSYNEQFF. In DNA form, the CDR3 reads TGTGCCACCAGCAGAGAGGGGAGCTCCTACAATGAGCAGTTCTTC.

This chain uses TRBV11-2 with TRBJ1-6; D not certain. This CDR3 comprises 14 residues. CDR1 is SGHAT and CDR2 is FQNNGV in the germline V gene. The V end was cut by 3 bases, the J end by 6 bases, with 9 bases between. The CDR3 sequence: CASSFPGPNSPLHF. The CDR3 DNA reads TGTGCCAGCAGCTTCCCGGGCCCTAATTCACCCCTCCACTTT.

This clonotype was seen many times. The chain recombines TRBV28 with TRBJ1-1, with D unresolved. The V gene lost 5 bases and the J gene lost 11 bases, with 18 bases spanning the gap. The CDR3 length is 13 residues. The germline V gene has CDR1 MDHEN and CDR2 SYDVKM. In DNA, the CDR3 is TGTGCCAGCAGTGCTGGTGGCAGCACTTGGGCTTTCTTT. Translating gives CASSAGGSTWAFF.

This clonotype was seen ten or more times. J is TRBJ1-6 and V is TRBV20-1, with no clear D. V lost 3 bases to trimming and J lost 5 bases, with 11 bases between them. Germline V gene lookup returns CDR1 DFQATT and CDR2 SNEGSKA (reference sequence). The CDR3 extends over 14 amino acids. The CDR3 loop is CSASNLANNSPLHF. The CDR3 DNA follows: TGCAGTGCTAGCAACTTAGCTAATAATTCACCCCTCCACTTT.

This clonotype showed up just a few times. V gene TRBV5-6 combines with J gene TRBJ2-3; D could derive from TRBD1 or TRBD2 (6 bases each). V dropped 4 bases and J dropped 4 bases, with 22 bases sitting between them. There are 17 residues in the CDR3. Germline loops: CDR1 SGHDT, CDR2 YYEEEE. The CDR3, as DNA: TGTGCCAGCAGCAAACCTCTTTTTTTGGGGGGCGCAGATACGCAGTATTTT. Its translation is CASSKPLFLGGADTQYF.

This clonotype was seen a handful of times. This chain connects TRBV7-2 to TRBJ2-1; TRBD1 matches 12 bases. V lost 1 base, J lost 7 bases, and 5 bases stayed unmatched. From germline, CDR1 is SGHTA and CDR2 FQGNSA. The CDR3 runs 16 residues. CDR3: CASSLDGTGGKNEQFF. For the CDR3, the DNA is TGTGCCAGCAGCTTAGATGGGACAGGGGGCAAGAATGAGCAGTTCTTC.

This clonotype was picked up many times. The chain recombines TRBV28 with TRBJ2-7; the D is unclear. The CDR3 loop spans 17 amino acids. The germline V gene has CDR1 MDHEN and CDR2 SYDVKM. V lost 3 bases and J 2 bases, leaving 20 bases between the germline ends. The CDR3 bases are TGTGCCAGCAGTTTTAGTGGTACAGCTATATCACCCTACGAGCAGTACTTC. Translating gives CASSFSGTAISPYEQYF.

This clonotype has a handful of counts. The chain joins TRBV6-2 or TRBV6-3 to TRBJ2-4; either TRBD1 or TRBD2 may supply D (5 bases each). The CDR3 runs 14 residues. V was pared by 6 bases and J by 7 bases, with 16 bases between. Germline-derived CDR1 and CDR2 are MNHEY and SVGEGT. CDR3 loop: CASSPGGLNNIQYF. Written as DNA, the CDR3 is TGTGCCAGCAGCCCTGGGGGTCTGAACAACATTCAGTACTTC.

This clonotype has a count of ten or more. The chain recombines TRBV30 with TRBJ2-7, with TRBD1 as a possible D gene (6 bases). The germline V gene has CDR1 GTSNPN and CDR2 SVGIG (reference sequence). The CDR3 is 13 amino acids. V shed 2 bases and J shed 5 bases, with 13 bases lying between them. CDR3 in amino acids: CAWSLTGFDEQYF. As DNA, the CDR3 is TGTGCCTGGAGTCTGACAGGTTTCGACGAGCAGTACTTC.

This clonotype occurred many times. The chain has TRBV11-1 and TRBJ2-1; 15 bases match TRBD2. With V trimmed by 4 bases and J by 5 bases, 6 bases remained unmatched. The CDR3 covers 17 residues. The germline CDR1 and CDR2 sequences are SGHAT and FQDESV (reference sequence). DNA of the CDR3: TGTGCCAGCAGCTGGGGACTAGCGGGAGGTAGGGACAATGAGCAGTTCTTC. It translates to CASSWGLAGGRDNEQFF.

This clonotype was detected ten times or more. The chain links TRBV2 to TRBJ2-7, with TRBD2 identical over 9 bases. CDR1 and CDR2 (germline): SNHLY, FYNNEI. Trimming took 7 bases from V and 3 from J; bases not matched to a gene: 10. This CDR3 spans 15 amino acids. DNA of the CDR3: TGTGCCAGCAATGTAATTGCGGGAGGGGACTACGAGCAGTACTTC. It encodes CASNVIAGGDYEQYF. Full variable domain (outside the CDR3, taken from reference TRBV2 and TRBJ2-7): EPEVTQTPSHQVTQMGQEVILRCVPISNHLYFYWYRQILGQKVEFLVSFYNNEISEKSEIFDDQFSVERPDGSNFTLKIRSTKLEDSAMYFCASNVIAGGDYEQYFGPGTRLTVT.

The table lists this clonotype with many counts. This chain uses TRBV6-1 with TRBJ2-2; D unclear. Germline V gene data show CDR1 as MNHNS and CDR2 as SASEGT. Trimming took off 5 bases at V and 1 base at J, with 11 bases between the two ends. The CDR3 consists of 15 residues. The CDR3 DNA is TGTGCCAGCAGTTATCTCGTCAGGAACACCGGGGAGCTGTTTTTT. It specifies CASSYLVRNTGELFF.

Details on this clonotype: The CDR3 carries no conserved terminal phenylalanine or tryptophan, so it likely arises from a read error. DNA of the CDR3: TGTGCCAGCAGCTTTCCCGTGAACACTGAAGCTTTCGTT. Amino acid sequence: CASSFPVNTEAFV. The V call is TRBV7-2, the J call TRBJ1-1; no firm D call. Germline CDR1 reads SGHTA; CDR2 reads FQGNSA. Between the trimmed V and J ends, which lost 3 bases and 0 bases, there was a span of 5 bases. The CDR3 sequence is 13 residues long.

This clonotype was observed many times. The chain recombines TRBV20-1 with TRBJ2-1; TRBD2 might be the D (6 bases). CDR1 DFQATT and CDR2 SNEGSKA come from the germline V gene (reference sequence). This CDR3 comprises 15 residues. Trimming removed 2 bases at V and 8 bases at J, with 19 bases between. CDR3 in amino acids: CSARLTGTLLYEQFF. The DNA for the CDR3 is TGCAGTGCTAGACTAACCGGGACTCTCCTTTATGAGCAGTTCTTC.

Details on this clonotype: A much larger clone sits a single nucleotide away, making a read error possible. The chain is built from TRBV28 and TRBJ2-7; 8 nucleotides agree with TRBD2. V lost 6 bases, J lost 3 bases, and 10 bases stayed unmatched. The germline V gene encodes CDR1 MDHEN and CDR2 SYDVKM. The CDR3 has 15 amino acids. DNA for the CDR3: TGTGCCAGCAGCGGGGGGGGTAAAGGACTCTACGAGCAGTACTTC. Translated, it gives CASSGGGKGLYEQYF.

This clonotype has a handful of counts. This chain uses TRBV18 with TRBJ2-3, with 8 bases fitting TRBD2. There are 19 residues in the CDR3. Germline V CDR1 and CDR2: KGHSH, LQKENI. V lost 0 bases, J lost 3 bases, and 14 bases stayed unmatched. CDR3 loop: CASSPPYLSSGRFTDTQYF. CDR3 nucleotides: TGTGCCAGCTCACCACCGTATCTTTCAAGCGGGAGATTTACAGATACGCAGTATTTT.

As for this clonotype: Given a much more abundant clone one base away, this may be a read error. This CDR3 fails to terminate in the conserved phenylalanine or tryptophan, so it likely reflects a read error. The gene calls are TRBV7-9 and TRBJ2-7; TRBD2 matches at 16 bases. The CDR3 loop spans 17 amino acids. Per the germline V gene, CDR1 is SEHNR and CDR2 is FQNEAQ (reference sequence). V trimming: 5 bases; J trimming: 4 bases; junction bases outside the gene matches: 8. The DNA for the CDR3 is TGTGCCAGCAGCACGCCGGGACTAGCGGGAGGGCCTTACGAGCAGTACCTC. Translating it yields CASSTPGLAGGPYEQYL.

This rearrangement joins TRBV5-1 to TRBJ2-5; the D gene could be TRBD1 or TRBD2 (6 bases each). V was cut by 5 bases and J by 11 bases, with 16 bases left in between. The CDR3 runs 12 residues. Germline lookup yields CDR1 SGHRS and CDR2 YFSETQ. CDR3 protein: CASSSDGGPQYF. Written as DNA, the CDR3 is TGCGCCAGCAGTTCGGACGGGGGCCCACAGTACTTC.

This clonotype was picked up a small number of times. The chain uses TRBV11-2 and TRBJ2-7; maybe TRBD1 (5 bases). CDR3 length equals 15 residues. CDR1 is SGHAT and CDR2 is FQNNGV in the germline V gene. The V end lost 4 bases, the J end lost 3 bases, and 16 bases lay between the germline ends. The CDR3, as DNA: TGTGCCAGCAGCTATGAGGACATGTTGGGCTACGAGCAGTACTTC. Amino acid sequence: CASSYEDMLGYEQYF.

This clonotype was recorded many times. V gene TRBV28 combines with J gene TRBJ2-5, with TRBD2 as a possible D gene (6 bases). CDR3 size: 15 residues. The germline V and J ends were trimmed by 6 bases and 2 bases, with 16 bases remaining between them. CDR1 and CDR2 (germline): MDHEN, SYDVKM. CDR3 sequence: CASSSRGLRQETQYF. As DNA, the CDR3 is TGTGCCAGCAGCTCCCGGGGGTTGCGACAAGAGACCCAGTACTTC. The full variable domain, completed using reference TRBV28 and TRBJ2-5, is DVKVTQSSRYLVKRTGEKVFLECVQDMDHENMFWYRQDPGLGLRLIYFSYDVKMKEKGDIPEGYSVSREKKERFSLILESASTNQTSMYLCASSSRGLRQETQYFGPGTRLLVL.

This clonotype has a single count. The rearrangement joins TRBV10-3 to TRBJ2-1, with D unclear. CDR3 length equals 13 residues. Trimming pared 4 bases from V and 6 bases from J, leaving 10 bases between. CDR1 and CDR2 from the germline V gene are ENHRY and SYGVKD. The CDR3 region is CAISVSVLNEQFF. As DNA, the CDR3 is TGTGCCATCAGTGTGAGTGTACTCAATGAGCAGTTCTTC.

This clonotype was seen only once. The J gene is TRBJ2-3, the V gene TRBV19, with 14 bases identical to TRBD2. In germline, CDR1 is LNHDA, CDR2 SQIVND (reference sequence). V trimming: 4 bases; J trimming: 7 bases; junction bases outside the gene matches: 7. The CDR3 loop spans 16 amino acids. The CDR3 DNA is TGTGCCAGTAGTACCTCCGGGACTAGCGGGAGCAATACGCAGTATTTT. Protein product: CASSTSGTSGSNTQYF.